This TCR beta chain was profiled in a study of yellow fever vaccine responses in identical twins. Trimming removed 0 bases from V and 4 bases from J, with 9 bases in between. Germline values: CDR1 LGHNA, CDR2 YSLEER. The CDR3 spans 14 residues. TCRdb processed the RT-PCR reads anew with MiXCR; each CDR3 protein has one entry. This table holds 2,500 to 3,000 distinct CDR3 sequences, about nine tenths found once. The sequenced sample was T cells from blood (PBMCs), unsorted or a sorted subset (not recorded which), obtained before or after yellow fever vaccination (not recorded which). The receptor comes from a female donor who received the yellow fever vaccine. This chain uses TRBV4-3 with TRBJ1-2; D may be TRBD1 (5 bases). The DNA for the CDR3 is TGCGCCAGCAGCCAAGATCAGGGCCTCTATGGCTACACCTTC. It encodes CASSQDQGLYGYTF.